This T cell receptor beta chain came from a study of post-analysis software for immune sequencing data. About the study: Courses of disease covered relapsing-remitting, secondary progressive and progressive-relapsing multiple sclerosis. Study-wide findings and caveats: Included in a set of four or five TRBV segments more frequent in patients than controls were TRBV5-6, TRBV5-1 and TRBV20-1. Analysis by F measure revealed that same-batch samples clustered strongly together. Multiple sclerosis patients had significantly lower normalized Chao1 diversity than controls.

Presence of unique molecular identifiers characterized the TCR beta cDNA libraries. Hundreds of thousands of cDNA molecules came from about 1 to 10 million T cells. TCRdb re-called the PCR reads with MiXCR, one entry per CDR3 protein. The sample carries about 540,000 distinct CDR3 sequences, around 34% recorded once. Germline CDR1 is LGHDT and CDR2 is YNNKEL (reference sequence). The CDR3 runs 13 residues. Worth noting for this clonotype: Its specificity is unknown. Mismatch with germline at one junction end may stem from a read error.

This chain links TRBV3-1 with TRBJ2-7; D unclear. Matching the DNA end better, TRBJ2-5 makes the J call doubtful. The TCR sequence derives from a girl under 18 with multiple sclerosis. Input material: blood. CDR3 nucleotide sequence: TGTGCCAGCGGCCAACCGTCGGCGGAGACCCAGTACTTC. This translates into CASGQPSAETQYF.